Sequencing of this T cell receptor beta chain was carried out in a study of T-cell reconstitution after alpha-beta-depleted transplantation in children. The CDR3 is 17 residues long. Germline V lookup: CDR1 MGHRA, CDR2 YSYEKL. With respect to this clonotype: The junction does not match germline at one end; this may be a read error.

The library targeted TCRbeta and was prepared with unique molecular identifiers. TCRdb analysed the PCR reads with MiXCR anew, one entry per CDR3 protein. The table lists hundreds of thousands of distinct CDR3 sequences, around 20% of them singletons, with roughly 3.3% in the top ten. The sequencing here drew on PBMCs from the stem cell graft donor, taken from the stem cell graft. This sequence joins TRBV4-1 and TRBJ2-4, with 7 bases lining up with TRBD1. This receptor was taken from a human donor who donated a stem cell graft to a child with acute lymphoblastic leukemia. The CDR3 here is CASSQGEGGSARNIQYF. The CDR3 DNA reads as TGCGCCAGCAGCCAAGGGGAAGGGGGCTCTGCCAGAAACATTCAGTACTTC.